This TCR beta chain was recovered during a study of CD8 T cells in ankylosing spondylitis. General observations from the study: Significantly higher representation of disease-linked clones was reported for matched ankylosing spondylitis synovial fluid. A TCR beta motif made of eight highly homologous variants seemed typical of ankylosing spondylitis blood. Those disease-linked clones were CD8+; they were also relatively rare in peripheral blood.

Details on this clonotype: Antigen specificity is unknown.

TCRdb redid the calling of the 5' RACE reads with MiXCR, one entry per CDR3 protein. The sample consists of approximately 500,000 distinct CDR3 sequences, roughly 12% of them appearing once. The sequence came from a male donor with ankylosing spondylitis. What was sequenced was blood, either unsorted or a sorted T cell fraction (not recorded which).

CDR3 region: CSVRAQGSEQFF. The CDR3 DNA is TGCAGCGTACGCGCTCAGGGGAGTGAGCAGTTCTTC. The chain uses TRBV29-1 and TRBJ2-1; D might be TRBD1 (6 bases). Germline V gene data show CDR1 as SQVTM and CDR2 as ANQGSEA. The V gene lost 6 bases and the J gene lost 9 bases, with 15 bases spanning the gap. This CDR3 region has 12 residues.